These 23 T cell receptor beta chains originate from one sample sequenced in a study of T cells in Graves' hyperthyroidism and ophthalmopathy. TCR beta CDR3 regions were amplified from RNA. The HTBI set primed first-round TCR CDR3 RT-PCR. TCRdb reprocessed the multiplex PCR reads via MiXCR and lists one record per CDR3 protein. There are about 420,000 distinct CDR3 sequences in the sample; 15% to 19% occur only once, and roughly 13% lies in the top ten. The sequenced sample was blood. Receptors originate from a woman aged 18-30 years with Graves' hyperthyroidism.

This clonotype occurred a few times. The V gene is TRBV12-3 or TRBV12-4, the J gene TRBJ1-2; tentative D call: TRBD1 (6 bases). V was clipped by 3 bases and J by 5 bases, with 13 bases between them. The CDR3 runs 14 residues. The CDR3 DNA reads as TGTGCCAGCAGTTTTTTCCGGGGGCTTTATGGCTACACCTTC. It specifies CASSFFRGLYGYTF.

Remarks on this clonotype: This CDR3 is missing its conserved last phenylalanine or tryptophan, likely due to a read error. The chain is built from TRBV2 and TRBJ2-6; D not resolved. Germline CDR1 SNHLY, CDR2 FYNNEI. Trimming stripped 6 bases from V and 1 base from J, with 4 bases between. The CDR3 contains 13 residues. In DNA, the CDR3 is TGTGCCAGCAGCCGGTCTGGGGCCAACGTCCTGACTCTC. As protein: CASSRSGANVLTL.

Comments on this clonotype: It may be a read error: a sequence one base away is much more abundant. V and J are TRBV12-3 or TRBV12-4 and TRBJ2-3; 7 positions match TRBD1. This CDR3 region has 21 residues. With 4 bases clipped from V and 4 bases from J, the junction kept 26 bases outside the gene matches. CDR3 sequence reads: CASSSSRQGRGTRYSPDTQYF. The CDR3 DNA sequence: TGTGCCAGCAGTTCCTCACGACAGGGAAGGGGAACCCGTTATAGCCCAGATACGCAGTATTTT.

This clonotype showed up many times. This chain uses TRBV19 with TRBJ2-1, with TRBD2 identical over 11 bases. The trim removed 1 base at V and 3 bases at J, leaving 8 bases unmatched. The CDR3 runs 18 residues. Germline CDR1 reads LNHDA; CDR2 reads SQIVND (reference sequence). The CDR3 coding sequence is TGTGCCAGTAGTATAGTATCGACTAGCGGGGCGTTCTACAATGAGCAGTTCTTC. Translated: CASSIVSTSGAFYNEQFF.

This clonotype was detected a few times. The V and J genes are TRBV3-1 and TRBJ2-7; 11 nucleotides agree with TRBD2. The CDR3 has 19 amino acids. With 3 bases clipped from V and 1 base from J, the junction kept 14 bases outside the gene matches. Germline V gives CDR1 LGHDT, CDR2 YNNKEL (reference sequence). In nucleotides, the CDR3 is TGTGCCAGCAGCCACCAAGGGCTAGCGGGAGGTTCCTCATCCTACGAGCAGTACTTC. Translated, it gives CASSHQGLAGGSSSYEQYF.

The CDR3 DNA follows: TGTGCCAGCAGCCTACTCCCCGGGACAGAACTCGGTGAGCAGTACTTC. This translates into CASSLLPGTELGEQYF. The rearrangement joins TRBV9 to TRBJ2-7; 7 nucleotides match TRBD1. Unmatched junction bases numbered 17, after V lost 4 bases and J lost 7 bases. Germline V gene sequence: CDR1 SGDLS, CDR2 YYNGEE. The CDR3 is 16 amino acids. The variable domain in full, with the rest retrieved from reference TRBV9 and TRBJ2-7, is DSGVTQTPKHLITATGQRVTLRCSPRSGDLSVYWYQQSLDQGLQFLIQYYNGEERAKGNILERFSAQQFPDLHSELNLSSLELGDSALYFCASSLLPGTELGEQYFGPGTRLTVT.

This clonotype was counted at least ten times. The chain recombines TRBV7-2 with TRBJ1-2, with 9 bases identical to TRBD1. Germline V CDR1 and CDR2: SGHTA, FQGNSA. The CDR3 extends over 13 amino acids. The ends lost 3 bases at V and 4 bases at J; junction bases unmatched: 0. This CDR3 reads CASSLTGGYGYTF. The DNA for the CDR3 is TGTGCCAGCAGCTTGACAGGGGGCTATGGCTACACCTTC. Full variable domain (remainder filled in from reference TRBV7-2 and TRBJ1-2): GAGVSQSPSNKVTEKGKDVELRCDPISGHTALYWYRQSLGQGLEFLIYFQGNSAPDKSGLPSDRFSAERTGGSVSTLTIQRTQQEDSAVYLCASSLTGGYGYTFGSGTRLTVV.

In its sample, this clonotype was seen a few times. The chain carries TRBV9 and TRBJ1-3; D is ambiguous. Germline lookup yields CDR1 SGDLS and CDR2 YYNGEE. The V and J ends lost 0 bases and 0 bases respectively, with 7 bases between them. The CDR3 runs to 15 residues. CDR3 sequence (DNA): TGTGCCAGCAGCGTAGAAGACGTCTCTGGAAACACCATATATTTT. This encodes CASSVEDVSGNTIYF.

This clonotype was counted ten times or more. The chain employs TRBV2 and TRBJ1-1; D remains ambiguous. The CDR3 consists of 14 residues. From germline, CDR1 is SNHLY and CDR2 FYNNEI. V was clipped by 6 bases and J by 0 bases, with 11 bases between them. In nucleotides, the CDR3 is TGTGCCAGCAGCGTTGGGCCGATGAACACTGAAGCTTTCTTT. Translated: CASSVGPMNTEAFF. The full variable domain, in which reference TRBV2 and TRBJ1-1 provide the parts outside the CDR3, is EPEVTQTPSHQVTQMGQEVILRCVPISNHLYFYWYRQILGQKVEFLVSFYNNEISEKSEIFDDQFSVERPDGSNFTLKIRSTKLEDSAMYFCASSVGPMNTEAFFGQGTRLTVV.

This clonotype showed up just once. A much larger clone differs from this one at a single base, so this may be a read error. V and J are TRBV6-2 or TRBV6-3 and TRBJ2-3; D is perhaps TRBD1 or TRBD2 (7 bases each). Germline loops: CDR1 MNHEY, CDR2 SVGEGT. The CDR3 runs to 15 residues. The V end was cut by 11 bases, the J end by 5 bases, with 23 bases between. CDR3 sequence (DNA): TGTGCCGGCAAACACTCAGGGGGGGCAGAAGATACGCAGTATTTT. Translating it yields CAGKHSGGAEDTQYF.

This clonotype was recorded many times. The chain combines TRBV7-3 with TRBJ1-2, with 8 nucleotides matching TRBD1. The J segment lost 6 bases and the V segment lost 1 base, leaving 13 bases of the junction unmatched. CDR3 length equals 17 residues. Per germline, CDR1 SGHTA and CDR2 FQGTGA. The CDR3 nucleotides are TGTGCCAGCAGCTTAAATTCCCCTCAGGGGGCGAGGGATGGCTACACCTTC. It is translated as CASSLNSPQGARDGYTF.

This clonotype was seen repeatedly, ten times or more. This chain connects TRBV20-1 to TRBJ1-1; tentative D call: TRBD1 (5 bases). V shed 3 bases and J shed 5 bases, with 13 bases lying between them. The CDR3 is 13 amino acids. Germline assignment: CDR1 DFQATT and CDR2 SNEGSKA (reference sequence). CDR3 residues: CSASVGVKTEAFF. For the CDR3, the DNA is TGCAGTGCTAGTGTGGGGGTAAAGACTGAAGCTTTCTTT.

This clonotype was seen more than once but under ten times. V and J are TRBV4-1 and TRBJ2-7; TRBD2 agrees at 12 bases. The CDR3 consists of 16 residues. The V gene end was trimmed by 4 bases and the J gene end by 4 bases; junction bases not matched to a gene: 8. Germline-derived CDR1 and CDR2 are MGHRA and YSYEKL. This chain's CDR3 is CASSRGGTSGQYEQYF. CDR3 bases: TGCGCCAGCAGCCGAGGAGGGACTAGCGGGCAATACGAGCAGTACTTC.

The rearrangement uses TRBV6-5 and TRBJ2-4; D might be TRBD1 (6 bases). Trimming took 1 base from V and 2 from J, leaving 18 bases between them. The CDR3 loop spans 18 amino acids. Germline loops: CDR1 MNHEY, CDR2 SVGAGI. The CDR3 sequence is CASSYLGSQGISKNIQYF. DNA of the CDR3: TGTGCCAGCAGTTACTTAGGTTCCCAGGGGATCTCCAAAAACATTCAGTACTTC.

This sequence joins TRBV29-1 and TRBJ1-1; D gene ambiguous. The CDR3 consists of 10 residues. V shed 3 bases and J shed 7 bases, with 6 bases lying between them. Germline V lookup: CDR1 SQVTM, CDR2 ANQGSEA. The CDR3 DNA reads as TGCAGCGTTGAGGGGTATGAAGCTTTCTTT. Its translation is CSVEGYEAFF.

The sample holds many counts of this clonotype. The CDR3 DNA reads as TGTGCCAGCAGCGCGATTGACAGGTCGAACACTGAAGCTTTCTTT. Translated, it gives CASSAIDRSNTEAFF. This chain connects TRBV7-6 to TRBJ1-1; D possibly corresponds to TRBD1 (6 bases). This CDR3 comprises 15 residues. Germline lookup yields CDR1 SGHVS and CDR2 FNYEAQ. Trimming removed 5 bases at V and 1 base at J, with 14 bases between.

This clonotype was recorded at least ten times. The gene calls are TRBV6-1 and TRBJ1-6; D is ambiguous. Trimming stripped 0 bases from V and 12 bases from J, with 15 bases between. Germline CDR1 reads MNHNS; CDR2 reads SASEGT. This CDR3 spans 15 amino acids. DNA of the CDR3: TGTGCCAGCAGTGAAGCGGGCAGCGGGTGGATACCCCTCCACTTT. The encoded protein is CASSEAGSGWIPLHF.

The rearrangement links TRBV7-9 to TRBJ1-2, with TRBD1 as a possible D gene (5 bases). Germline V gene lookup returns CDR1 SEHNR and CDR2 FQNEAQ (reference sequence). The germline V and J ends were trimmed by 5 bases and 4 bases, with 20 bases remaining between them. The length of the CDR3 is 16 residues. CDR3 protein: CASSTLDSRVGYGYTF. The CDR3 nucleotides are TGTGCCAGCAGCACACTTGACAGCAGGGTTGGCTATGGCTACACCTTC.

This clonotype was detected many times. The chain couples TRBV6-2 or TRBV6-3 to TRBJ1-1, with D unclear. The CDR3 runs to 16 residues. Trimming left V 0 bases short and J 0 bases short, with 11 bases between. The germline V gene encodes CDR1 MNHEY and CDR2 SVGEGT. The CDR3 sequence is CASSYSKRAMNTEAFF. The CDR3 nucleotides are TGTGCCAGCAGTTACTCGAAACGAGCCATGAACACTGAAGCTTTCTTT.

This clonotype was detected ten times or more. This chain joins TRBV27 and TRBJ1-6; a weak D match, TRBD1 (5 bases). Germline V lookup: CDR1 MNHEY, CDR2 SMNVEV (reference sequence). The CDR3 sequence is 15 residues long. Trimming shortened V by 6 bases and J by 7 bases, and 16 bases separated the two germline ends. In nucleotides, the CDR3 is TGTGCCAGCAGCCTCTCAGGGAAGAGGAATTCACCCCTCCACTTT. Translated, it gives CASSLSGKRNSPLHF.

This chain links TRBV19 with TRBJ1-1, with D unresolved. The CDR3 is 12 amino acids. Trimming pared 4 bases from V and 3 bases from J, leaving 6 bases between. Germline-derived CDR1 and CDR2 are LNHDA and SQIVND (reference sequence). The CDR3 sequence is CASSNSDTEAFF. For the CDR3, the DNA is TGTGCCAGTAGTAACAGTGACACTGAAGCTTTCTTT.

Of note for this clonotype: A clone one base away is much larger, so this may be a read error. This CDR3 is missing its conserved last phenylalanine or tryptophan, likely due to a read error. V and J are TRBV28 and TRBJ1-6; weak D call: TRBD1 (6 bases). Trimming took 6 bases from V and 15 from J, leaving 18 bases between them. Germline loops: CDR1 MDHEN, CDR2 SYDVKM. The CDR3 has 13 amino acids. The CDR3: CASRGTSLPFLHL. CDR3 coding DNA: TGTGCCAGCAGGGGGACAAGCCTCCCTTTCCTCCACCTT.

The sample holds a few counts of this clonotype. The chain is built from TRBV9 and TRBJ2-5, with D uncertain. The CDR3 totals 13 residues. The germline V gene encodes CDR1 SGDLS and CDR2 YYNGEE. Trimming removed 4 bases at V and 2 bases at J, with 9 bases between. Here the CDR3 reads CASSTEIQETQYF. The CDR3 nucleotides read TGTGCCAGCAGCACAGAGATTCAAGAGACCCAGTACTTC.